This T cell receptor beta chain was sequenced during a study of Graves' ophthalmopathy and Graves' hyperthyroidism (dated by TCRdb to the late 2010s). About the study as a whole: Peripheral blood was collected at initial diagnosis, before any treatment. Once sampling was done, hyperthyroidism patients were given methimazole at a starting dose of 30 mg daily, while ophthalmopathy patients were given high-dose intravenous methylprednisolone. TCR beta repertoire signatures were used to distinguish Graves' ophthalmopathy from Graves' hyperthyroidism and to predict progression to ophthalmopathy. The 100 discovery patients were randomly split 7:3 into training and test sets. In more than five hyperthyroidism patients, T-cell repertoires of thyroid tissue and blood were compared. To explore V-J signatures that distinguish ophthalmopathy from hyperthyroidism, a discovery set of around 100 patients was enrolled, made up of 43 with ophthalmopathy and around 57 with stable hyperthyroidism. In total, 135 blood samples were TCR-sequenced: some 43 ophthalmopathy, some 72 hyperthyroidism and some 17 hyperthyroidism-to-ophthalmopathy patients. An independent validation cohort was composed of around 19 hyperthyroidism patients and approximately 15 patients who later progressed from hyperthyroidism to ophthalmopathy. Overall study results and their limits: In validation, the model predicted ophthalmopathy progression with about 71% sensitivity and roughly 72% specificity; about a dozen predicted patients were CT-confirmed with GO in a median of approximately 6.5 months. Sample size was not predetermined statistically, and investigators were not blinded to group allocation. In cross-validation, the 13-signature model distinguished ophthalmopathy from stable hyperthyroidism with around 90% sensitivity and 81% to 82% specificity, while in the test set the corresponding values were about 80% and 75%. Most expanded thyroid clonotypes with frequency above 0.001 were also detected in blood, suggesting blood repertoires may reflect the thyroid immune response.

Trimmed from V: 2 bases; trimmed from J: 3 bases; junction bases lacking a gene match: 5. The CDR3 numbers 15 residues from cysteine through phenylalanine. This entry keeps only the CDR3 DNA: 45 bases, framed from base 1. Taken from the germline V gene, the CDR1 and CDR2 loops are MNHEY and SVGAGI. This clonotype was counted ten times or more. It lacks a known antigen. Per-nucleotide qualities are absent, and no much larger clonotype sits a single base away. Ophthalmopathy patients had moderately to severely active disease, Clinical Activity Score of at least 3, NOSPECS grade of at least 4, and disease duration under 3 months. Patients with other autoimmune diseases, uncontrolled infections, pregnancy or lactation were excluded from the study. Diagnosis was based on clinical symptoms, serum thyroxine, TRAb, thyroid ultrasound and orbital computed tomography. Using Ficoll-Paque density gradient centrifugation, PBMCs were isolated from 9.5 to 10 ml of fresh peripheral blood. Trizol reagent was used to extract the total RNA, and its quality was then checked on an Agilent 2100 Bioanalyzer.

For repertoire sequencing, TCR beta CDR3 regions were amplified from RNA transcripts. A first-round RT-PCR used HTBI primers with the Qiagen OneStep RT-PCR kit, followed by a second-round multiplex PCR, size selection and purification. The libraries underwent paired-end sequencing with 100 bp reads on an Illumina HiSeq2000. The authors' pipeline ran thus. SOAPnuke was used to process the reads, throwing out any read that had adapters, had uncalled bases, had a mean Phred below 15, or lacked an exact constant-primer or identifier match. High-quality paired reads were merged with COPE v1.2.5. Each unique nucleotide sequence was defined as a clonotype, and clonotypes were aligned to IMGT TRB V, D and J references with MiTCR v1.1. The analysis was limited to V-J combinations with a frequency above 0.0001, which together covered around 99% of the repertoires. For each V-J combination, a TCR clonal expansion and chaos score was defined as F50 clonal expansion divided by the chaos observed in the TCRdist matrix. Features were reduced by Welch's t-statistics and random forest to over 10 V-J combinations, which fed a naive Bayes classifier. Thyroid-blood repertoire similarity was quantified with the Morisita-Horn index. TCRdb reworked the public reads: Q25 trimming with fastp, MiXCR clone assembly, productive beta chains retained. Rows are unified per CDR3 protein, each entry keeping the most common DNA and genes. These V and J calls are TCRdb output, not the study's own analysis. Here the sample has 450,000 or so distinct CDR3 sequences; about an eighth occur a single time. Of the sample, over 8% is held by the ten largest clones.

This receptor was taken from a young woman with Graves' ophthalmopathy. Donor details come from another sample of the same person, matched by shared clones. The source material was blood. The V and J genes are TRBV6-5 and TRBJ2-5; 8 bases in the middle match TRBD2. The CDR3 region reads CASSYLLAEKETQYF. The DNA reads as follows: TGTGCCAGCAGTTACCTACTAGCGGAGAAAGAGACCCAGTACTTC.